Here is one T cell receptor (beta chain) with its context. V shed 5 bases and J shed 2 bases, with 14 bases lying between them. Germline CDR1 KGHDR, CDR2 SFDVKD. CDR3 length: 15 residues. The source of the sample is a study of blood T cell repertoires in COVID-19. Looking at the study overall: Spain, Italy and the United States supplied samples that represented acute and convalescent COVID-19. PBMCs, B-cell-depleted T cells, or T cells provided the cDNA or gDNA that made up the material.

Sequencing was performed with immunoSEQ multiplex PCR; in TCRdb, only in-frame clones are kept and a portion is missing. There are approximately 190,000 clones in the sample; roughly 79% occur only once, and roughly a sixth lies in the top ten. The sequenced sample was peripheral blood. The gene calls are TRBV24-1 and TRBJ2-5; D possibly corresponds to TRBD1 (5 bases). The sequence derives from a man between 60 and 75 years old with active or convalescent COVID-19. DNA for the CDR3: TGTGCCACCAGTGGCGCCGAGGCAGGGCAAGAGACCCAGTACTTC. Encoded protein: CATSGAEAGQETQYF.